These 15 T cell receptor beta chains share one sample of origin, sequenced in a study of molecular identifiers for immune sequencing clone quantification. A single record per CDR3 protein comes from TCRdb applying MiXCR to the PCR reads. The repertoire consists of about 640,000 distinct CDR3 sequences, with nearly 20% occurring once and the leading ten covering approximately 0.9%. The sequenced sample was naive CD8+ T cells from blood, with Jurkat cell RNA spiked in. Subset reported: FACS-sorted CD8+CD4-CCR7+CD45RA+ naive T cells. These receptors came from a human donor in good health. Some libraries in this study had Jurkat cell RNA spiked in.

This clonotype was observed many times. The rearrangement uses TRBV20-1 and TRBJ2-2; D uncertain. The germline V gene has CDR1 DFQATT and CDR2 SNEGSKA (reference sequence). Trimming shortened V by 6 bases and J by 0 bases, and 8 bases separated the two germline ends. The CDR3 contains 13 residues. CDR3 coding DNA: TGCAGTGCAGGTGACGCGAACACCGGGGAGCTGTTTTTT. Its protein product is CSAGDANTGELFF.

The table lists this clonotype with many counts. The chain is built from TRBV4-3 and TRBJ1-2; D may be TRBD1 (6 bases). Deletions cut 1 base from V and 2 bases from J, with 8 bases between. The CDR3 runs 14 residues. Germline CDR1 is LGHNA and CDR2 is YSLEER. The CDR3 loop reads CASSQGQANYGYTF. The CDR3 bases are TGCGCCAGCAGCCAAGGACAGGCCAACTATGGCTACACCTTC.

In its sample, this clonotype was seen a few times. As DNA, the CDR3 is TGTGCCAGCAGTGTCAGGGGGCGTTATGGCTACACCTTC. Translating it yields CASSVRGRYGYTF. This chain joins TRBV28 and TRBJ1-2; 8 nucleotides line up with TRBD1. CDR1 and CDR2 from the germline V gene are MDHEN and SYDVKM. V gave up 5 bases and J gave up 5 bases; unmatched junction bases: 4. The CDR3 is 13 residues long.

On this clonotype itself: The CDR3 does not end in the conserved phenylalanine or tryptophan, so this is likely a read error. The chain joins TRBV7-9 to TRBJ1-1; no definite D call. Deletions cut 2 bases from V and 6 bases from J, with 10 bases between. The CDR3 covers 13 residues. Germline lookup yields CDR1 SEHNR and CDR2 FQNEAQ (reference sequence). The CDR3 sequence is CASSLTITPEAFS. CDR3 DNA sequence: TGTGCCAGCAGCTTAACCATTACCCCTGAAGCTTTCTCT.

Points on this clonotype: A read error may be the cause here, since a much bigger clone is one base away. This chain links TRBV7-2 with TRBJ2-5; 11 bases agree with TRBD1. Germline V lookup: CDR1 SGHTA, CDR2 FQGNSA. This CDR3 has 14 amino acids. CDR3 DNA: TGTGCCAGCAGCTGGGGACAGGGGGGAGAGACCCGGTACTTC. Its translation is CASSWGQGGETRYF.

This clonotype has a count of ten or more. The DNA for the CDR3 is TGCGCCAGCAGCCAAGATTTAGGGTTCGAGCAGTACTTC. As protein: CASSQDLGFEQYF. The chain couples TRBV4-3 to TRBJ2-7; D is ambiguous. The CDR3 is 13 residues long. Per germline, CDR1 LGHNA and CDR2 YSLEER. The ends were cut back, 0 bases at V and 6 bases at J, with 9 bases in the middle.

This clonotype was seen ten or more times. The V call is TRBV7-2, the J call TRBJ1-5, with D perhaps matching TRBD1 (6 bases). This CDR3 comprises 15 residues. CDR1 and CDR2 from the germline V gene are SGHTA and FQGNSA. Deletions cut 5 bases from V and 5 bases from J, with 16 bases between. The CDR3 spells CASSPDAGAYQPQHF. DNA of the CDR3: TGTGCCAGCAGCCCAGACGCGGGGGCTTATCAGCCCCAGCATTTT.

This clonotype was observed many times. The rearrangement joins TRBV5-6 to TRBJ1-1, with 7 bases matching TRBD1. CDR1 is SGHDT, CDR2 YYEEEE, per germline. The J segment lost 5 bases and the V segment lost 3 bases, leaving 4 bases of the junction unmatched. The CDR3 has 13 amino acids. The CDR3 here is CASSSTGVTEAFF. The CDR3, as DNA: TGTGCCAGCAGCTCAACAGGGGTAACTGAAGCTTTCTTT.

This clonotype was seen more than once but under ten times. The V call is TRBV6-2 or TRBV6-3, the J call TRBJ2-7; D gene uncertain. V was shortened by 2 bases and J by 2 bases, with 19 bases between the two germline ends. Germline V lookup: CDR1 MNHEY, CDR2 SVGEGT. The CDR3 has 17 amino acids. The CDR3 coding sequence is TGTGCCAGCAGTTACCCCCAGAAAATGACGGTAACCTACGAGCAGTACTTC. Residues: CASSYPQKMTVTYEQYF.

There are a few counts of this clonotype. This chain uses TRBV4-3 with TRBJ2-5; D gene uncertain. The V gene's germline CDR1 is LGHNA and CDR2 YSLEER. The CDR3 has 15 residues. V was clipped by 0 bases and J by 0 bases, with 8 bases between them. The CDR3 bases are TGCGCCAGCAGCCAAGAGTACGCGAACCAAGAGACCCAGTACTTC. It codes for CASSQEYANQETQYF.

In its sample, this clonotype was seen many times. The chain links TRBV28 to TRBJ2-3, with a possible D match to TRBD2 (6 bases). CDR1 and CDR2 from the germline V gene are MDHEN and SYDVKM. The germline V and J ends were trimmed by 4 bases and 2 bases, with 16 bases remaining between them. CDR3 length: 16 amino acids. The chain's CDR3 is CASSSLREVPTDTQYF. CDR3 sequence (DNA): TGTGCCAGCAGTTCATTGAGGGAGGTTCCCACAGATACGCAGTATTTT.

This clonotype has at least ten counts. V gene TRBV3-1 combines with J gene TRBJ1-5; 7 bases fit TRBD1. This CDR3 comprises 14 residues. CDR1 is LGHDT and CDR2 is YNNKEL in the germline V gene (reference sequence). V shed 3 bases and J 7 bases; nucleotides not matched to a gene: 6. CDR3 bases: TGTGCCAGCAGCCACGGGACAGAAGGGCAGCCCCAGCATTTT. Protein sequence: CASSHGTEGQPQHF.

In this sample, this clonotype turned up a few times. This chain joins TRBV27 and TRBJ2-7; D may be TRBD1 (6 bases). The CDR3 has 14 amino acids. Trimming stripped 3 bases from V and 3 bases from J, with 12 bases between. Germline lookup yields CDR1 MNHEY and CDR2 SMNVEV (reference sequence). The CDR3 DNA is TGTGCCAGCAGTTTCCAGGGGCCCCACTACGAGCAGTACTTC. Translating it yields CASSFQGPHYEQYF.

The chain recombines TRBV2 with TRBJ1-1; TRBD1 aligns across 7 bases. This CDR3 has 12 amino acids. The ends lost 8 bases at V and 4 bases at J; junction bases unmatched: 4. Per germline, CDR1 SNHLY and CDR2 FYNNEI. The CDR3 loop reads CASFRDSTEAFF. As DNA, the CDR3 is TGTGCCAGCTTCCGGGACAGCACTGAAGCTTTCTTT.

This clonotype came up a few times. CDR3 residues: CAWSVGPVMNTEAFF. DNA of the CDR3: TGTGCCTGGAGTGTAGGCCCGGTTATGAACACTGAAGCTTTCTTT. V usage is TRBV30 and J usage is TRBJ1-1; D unresolved. Germline V lookup: CDR1 GTSNPN, CDR2 SVGIG (reference sequence). Trimming took off 0 bases at V and 0 bases at J, with 11 bases between the two ends. There are 15 residues in the CDR3.